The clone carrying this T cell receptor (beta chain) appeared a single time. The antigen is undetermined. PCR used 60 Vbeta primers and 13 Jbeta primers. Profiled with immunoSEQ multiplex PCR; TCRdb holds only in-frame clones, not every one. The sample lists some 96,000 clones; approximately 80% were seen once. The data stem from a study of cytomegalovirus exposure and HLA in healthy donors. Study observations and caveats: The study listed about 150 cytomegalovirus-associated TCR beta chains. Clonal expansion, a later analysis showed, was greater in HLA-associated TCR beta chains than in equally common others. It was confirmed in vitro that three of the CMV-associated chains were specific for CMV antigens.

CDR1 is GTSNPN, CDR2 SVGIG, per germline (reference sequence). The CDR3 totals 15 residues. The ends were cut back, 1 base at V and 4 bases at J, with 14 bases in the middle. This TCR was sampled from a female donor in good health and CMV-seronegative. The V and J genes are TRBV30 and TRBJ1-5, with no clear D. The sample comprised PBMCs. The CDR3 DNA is TGTGCCTGGAGTGACGGCGGGTGGGGAAATCAGCCCCAGCATTTT. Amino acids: CAWSDGGWGNQPQHF.